The 32 T cell receptor beta chains below come from one sample, sequenced in a study of naive and memory T cell subsets. The beta constant-region primer was an equimolar mix of two oligonucleotides covering TRBC1 and TRBC2. TCRdb independently ran MiXCR on the UMI-ligation and nested PCR reads; one entry per CDR3 protein. The repertoire holds tens of thousands of distinct CDR3 sequences, with roughly 13% as singletons. Specimen: central memory CD4+ T cells from blood. The receptors derive from a human donor in good health.

V gene TRBV4-2 combines with J gene TRBJ2-1; 11 bases line up with TRBD2. CDR1 is LGHNA, CDR2 YNFKEQ, per germline. The CDR3 covers 13 residues. V lost 4 bases, J lost 7 bases, and 0 bases stayed unmatched. The DNA for the CDR3 is TGTGCCAGCAGCCCTAGCGGGAGGAATGAGCAGTTCTTC. Translation: CASSPSGRNEQFF.

The chain recombines TRBV29-1 with TRBJ1-3; D is unclear. The CDR3 runs to 14 residues. Per the germline V gene, CDR1 is SQVTM and CDR2 is ANQGSEA. V was trimmed by 0 bases and J by 5 bases, leaving 11 bases between them. CDR3 bases: TGCAGCGTTGAAGAACAGTGGGAGAGAAACACCATATATTTT. This sequence encodes CSVEEQWERNTIYF. The full variable domain, with the rest looked up from reference TRBV29-1 and TRBJ1-3, is SAVISQKPSRDICQRGTSLTIQCQVDSQVTMMFWYRQQPGQSLTLIATANQGSEATYESGFVIDKFPISRPNLTFSTLTVSNMSPEDSSIYLCSVEEQWERNTIYFGEGSWLTVV.

About this clonotype: A much larger clone differs by one base, so this may be a read error. The J gene is TRBJ2-7, the V gene TRBV29-1; TRBD2 matches at 14 bases. The length of the CDR3 is 15 residues. With V trimmed by 6 bases and J by 5 bases, 9 bases remained unmatched. Germline CDR1 and CDR2: SQVTM and ANQGSEA. The CDR3, as DNA: TGCAGCGTCCAAACCGGGACTAGCGGGAGCGACGAGCAGTACTTC. Translated, it gives CSVQTGTSGSDEQYF.

The gene calls are TRBV5-1 and TRBJ1-1; D unclear. The CDR3 contains 13 residues. V lost 0 bases, J lost 1 base, and 4 bases lay in between. CDR1 and CDR2 from the germline V gene are SGHRS and YFSETQ. The CDR3: CASSLGPNTEAFF. Written as DNA, the CDR3 is TGCGCCAGCAGCTTGGGACCGAACACTGAAGCTTTCTTT.

This clonotype was seen at least ten times. The chain recombines TRBV10-3 with TRBJ2-5; the D is unclear. Trimming cost V 7 bases and J 1 base, with 10 bases left between them. Germline loops: CDR1 ENHRY, CDR2 SYGVKD. CDR3 size: 13 residues. The CDR3 region is CAIKPGVQETQYF. The DNA of the CDR3 is TGTGCCATCAAGCCAGGCGTCCAAGAGACCCAGTACTTC.

Remarks on this clonotype: One junction end disagrees with the germline gene, perhaps due to a read error. CDR3 region: CASSFRLAGELSYNGQFF. In nucleotides, the CDR3 is TGTGCCAGCAGCTTTAGACTAGCGGGAGAGCTTTCCTACAATGGGCAGTTCTTC. This chain joins TRBV11-2 and TRBJ2-1, with 12 bases lining up with TRBD2. Per the germline V gene, CDR1 is SGHAT and CDR2 is FQNNGV. The CDR3 has 18 residues. Full variable domain (outside the CDR3, taken from reference TRBV11-2 and TRBJ2-1): EAGVAQSPRYKIIEKRQSVAFWCNPISGHATLYWYQQILGQGPKLLIQFQNNGVVDDSQLPKDRFSAERLKGVDSTLKIQPAKLEDSAVYLCASSFRLAGELSYNGQFFGPGTRLTVL.

The chain combines TRBV2 with TRBJ1-1, with 7 bases that match TRBD1. V lost 6 bases to trimming and J lost 2 bases; unmatched junction nucleotides: 3. The CDR3 length is 13 residues. The germline CDR1 and CDR2 sequences are SNHLY and FYNNEI. For the CDR3, the DNA is TGTGCCAGCAGCCGACAGGGAAACACTGAAGCTTTCTTT. Translated, it gives CASSRQGNTEAFF.

This clonotype showed up just a few times. The rearrangement uses TRBV29-1 and TRBJ2-1, with unresolved D. The CDR3 spans 14 residues. Trimming took off 5 bases at V and 5 bases at J, with 16 bases between the two ends. CDR1 SQVTM and CDR2 ANQGSEA come from the germline V gene. CDR3 in amino acids: CSVNTFSTNNEQFF. The CDR3 bases are TGCAGCGTTAACACTTTCTCAACCAACAATGAGCAGTTCTTC.

This clonotype was counted many times. V and J are TRBV20-1 and TRBJ2-7; perhaps TRBD2 as D (5 bases). This CDR3 is 16 amino acids long. V shed 2 bases and J shed 5 bases, with 22 bases lying between them. Germline CDR1 and CDR2: DFQATT and SNEGSKA (reference sequence). Here the CDR3 reads CSARPPLGGFRNEQYF. For the CDR3, the DNA is TGCAGTGCTAGACCCCCATTGGGCGGGTTTAGGAACGAGCAGTACTTC.

The V gene is TRBV2, the J gene TRBJ2-6; TRBD2 aligns across 7 bases. The CDR3 is made up of 17 amino acids. J lost 0 bases, V lost 10 bases, and 12 bases had no gene match. The germline CDR1 and CDR2 sequences are SNHLY and FYNNEI. CDR3 coding DNA: TGTGCCACGGGGGGACTACCCTTACTCTCTGGGGCCAACGTCCTGACTTTC. Protein sequence: CATGGLPLLSGANVLTF.

The J gene is TRBJ1-5, the V gene TRBV10-3; D possibly corresponds to TRBD1 (6 bases). This CDR3 has 13 amino acids. Germline V lookup: CDR1 ENHRY, CDR2 SYGVKD. V was shortened by 4 bases and J by 5 bases, with 9 bases between the two germline ends. CDR3 loop: CAISVGGDQPQHF. CDR3 nucleotides: TGTGCCATCAGTGTAGGGGGTGATCAGCCCCAGCATTTT.

This clonotype was observed many times. V gene TRBV28 combines with J gene TRBJ2-2, with 8 bases fitting TRBD2. The CDR3 runs to 15 residues. Germline lookup yields CDR1 MDHEN and CDR2 SYDVKM. Losses at the gene ends were 6 bases for V and 3 bases for J; bases not matched to a gene: 6. The CDR3 nucleotides read TGTGCCAGCAGGCCAGCGGGGGTAGACACCGGGGAGCTGTTTTTT. Protein sequence: CASRPAGVDTGELFF.

The chain links TRBV18 to TRBJ1-5, with 9 bases lining up with TRBD1. Germline values: CDR1 KGHSH, CDR2 LQKENI. J gave up 4 bases and V 4 bases, and 2 bases lay outside the gene matches. The CDR3 sequence is 14 residues long. In nucleotides, the CDR3 is TGTGCCAGCTCACGAGGGACAGGGAATCAGCCCCAGCATTTT. It specifies CASSRGTGNQPQHF.

This clonotype showed up many times. The V gene is TRBV3-1, the J gene TRBJ2-5; 9 nucleotides agree with TRBD2. Germline V gives CDR1 LGHDT, CDR2 YNNKEL (reference sequence). The CDR3 runs to 16 residues. Trimming removed 5 bases from V and 4 bases from J; junction bases left unmatched: 11. CDR3 nucleotides: TGTGCCAGCAGCACCCTTAGCGGGAGAGGAGGAGAGACCCAGTACTTC. Its translation: CASSTLSGRGGETQYF.

This clonotype occurred many times. The J gene is TRBJ2-1, the V gene TRBV12-3 or TRBV12-4; TRBD2 aligns across 11 bases. This CDR3 has 17 residues. Losses at the gene ends were 4 bases for V and 3 bases for J; bases not matched to a gene: 8. The CDR3 DNA is TGTGCCAGCAGTTCAGGGACTAGCGGCAAAAGCTACAATGAGCAGTTCTTC. This sequence encodes CASSSGTSGKSYNEQFF.

This clonotype occurred many times. J is TRBJ2-3 and V is TRBV3-1; tentatively, D is TRBD2 (5 bases). Trimming pared 3 bases from V and 4 bases from J, leaving 17 bases between. The CDR3 sequence is 16 residues long. The germline gives CDR1 LGHDT, CDR2 YNNKEL (reference sequence). The CDR3 region is CASSQPGTSYADTQYF. Here the CDR3 DNA reads TGTGCCAGCAGCCAGCCGGGTACTAGTTATGCAGATACGCAGTATTTT.

This clonotype was observed once. The gene calls are TRBV28 and TRBJ2-3, with TRBD2 identical over 9 bases. The CDR3 covers 14 residues. The V and J ends lost 5 bases and 10 bases, in that order; junction bases with no gene match: 10. The germline gives CDR1 MDHEN, CDR2 SYDVKM. CDR3 amino acids: CASSTGAGGLSQYF. CDR3 DNA: TGTGCCAGCAGTACAGGGGCGGGAGGGCTCTCGCAGTATTTT.

This clonotype has ten or more counts. The CDR3 sequence: CASSLAGGPQTQYF. In DNA form, the CDR3 reads TGTGCCAGCAGCTTAGCGGGAGGGCCTCAGACCCAGTACTTC. The chain couples TRBV7-9 to TRBJ2-5; TRBD2 agrees at 7 bases. The V and J ends lost 0 bases and 6 bases, in that order; junction bases with no gene match: 4. The CDR3 runs to 14 residues. Germline V CDR1 and CDR2: SEHNR, FQNEAQ (reference sequence).

At least ten counts were recorded for this clonotype. The rearrangement uses TRBV6-1 and TRBJ1-4, with 9 bases aligning to TRBD1. V lost 10 bases, J lost 3 bases, and 12 bases stayed unmatched. Germline CDR1 reads MNHNS; CDR2 reads SASEGT. The CDR3 covers 16 residues. In DNA, the CDR3 is TGTGCCACCGAACCGGGACAGGGAGCAGCTAATGAAAAACTGTTTTTT. This encodes CATEPGQGAANEKLFF.

This clonotype showed up many times. V usage is TRBV7-9 and J usage is TRBJ2-2, with D tentatively TRBD1 or TRBD2 (5 bases each). The germline V gene encodes CDR1 SEHNR and CDR2 FQNEAQ (reference sequence). The CDR3 contains 16 residues. Trimming cost V 4 bases and J 5 bases, with 17 bases left between them. Here the CDR3 DNA reads TGTGCCAGCAGCTATCCGGGACGGCTCTGGACCGGGGAGCTGTTTTTT. It yields the protein CASSYPGRLWTGELFF.

This clonotype showed up just a few times. V gene TRBV20-1 combines with J gene TRBJ2-3, with D uncertain. The ends were cut back, 2 bases at V and 1 base at J, with 10 bases in the middle. The germline CDR1 and CDR2 sequences are DFQATT and SNEGSKA (reference sequence). This CDR3 is built from 14 residues. The CDR3 DNA is TGCAGTGCTAGAATGGAGTCCGGCACAGATACGCAGTATTTT. Protein product: CSARMESGTDTQYF.

This clonotype has more than one count but fewer than ten. This CDR3 is CASNSRVDNTEAFF. DNA of the CDR3: TGTGCCAGCAATTCCAGGGTGGACAACACTGAAGCTTTCTTT. This chain connects TRBV27 to TRBJ1-1, with D maybe TRBD1 (5 bases). This CDR3 has 14 amino acids. Germline V gene data show CDR1 as MNHEY and CDR2 as SMNVEV (reference sequence). V lost 7 bases, J lost 2 bases, and 14 bases lay in between.

V and J are TRBV29-1 and TRBJ2-5; a possible D gene is TRBD2 (5 bases). The CDR3 consists of 11 residues. V lost 4 bases and J lost 5, with 8 bases in between. From germline, CDR1 is SQVTM and CDR2 ANQGSEA. The DNA for the CDR3 is TGCAGCGTTGCGAGAGGGGAGACCCAGTACTTC. Its protein product is CSVARGETQYF.

This clonotype was seen only a few times. V gene TRBV12-3 or TRBV12-4 combines with J gene TRBJ1-5; 8 nucleotides align to TRBD1. The CDR3 has 15 residues. The ends lost 2 bases at V and 2 bases at J; junction bases unmatched: 2. In DNA, the CDR3 is TGTGCCAGCAGTTTAACAGGGGGTGGCAATCAGCCCCAGCATTTT. This gives the protein CASSLTGGGNQPQHF.

This clonotype was counted between two and nine times. V gene TRBV10-2 combines with J gene TRBJ1-4; perhaps TRBD1 as D (5 bases). The CDR3 runs to 14 residues. V dropped 6 bases and J dropped 6 bases, with 14 bases sitting between them. Germline CDR1 reads WSHSY; CDR2 reads SAAADI. CDR3 loop: CASRGDYPYEKLFF. Here the CDR3 DNA reads TGCGCCAGCAGGGGGGATTACCCTTATGAAAAACTGTTTTTT.

The chain carries TRBV12-3 or TRBV12-4 and TRBJ2-2; perhaps D is TRBD1 or TRBD2 (6 bases each). Trimming took off 7 bases at V and 1 base at J, with 16 bases between the two ends. This CDR3 region has 16 residues. Here the CDR3 reads CASKPVGGLNTGELFF. DNA of the CDR3: TGTGCCAGCAAACCCGTGGGGGGCTTGAACACCGGGGAGCTGTTTTTT.

This chain connects TRBV28 to TRBJ1-1; D may be TRBD1 (6 bases). From germline, CDR1 is MDHEN and CDR2 SYDVKM. Trimming took off 6 bases at V and 1 base at J, with 12 bases between the two ends. The CDR3 has 14 amino acids. In nucleotides, the CDR3 is TGTGCCAGCAGCGCAGGGGCGGGGAACACTGAAGCTTTCTTT. This gives the protein CASSAGAGNTEAFF.

This clonotype was seen at least ten times. The rearrangement links TRBV24-1 to TRBJ2-3; D is undetermined. The CDR3 spans 12 residues. Trimming took off 7 bases at V and 0 bases at J, with 4 bases between the two ends. The germline CDR1 and CDR2 sequences are KGHDR and SFDVKD. The CDR3 coding sequence is TGTGCCACCAGCGGGAGCACAGATACGCAGTATTTT. Translating it yields CATSGSTDTQYF.

This clonotype has just a few counts. V usage is TRBV5-7 and J usage is TRBJ2-3; perhaps D is TRBD1 or TRBD2 (7 bases each). TRBV5-7 is annotated as an ORF whose role is uncertain. V lost 3 bases and J lost 2, with 13 bases in between. The CDR3 covers 15 residues. CDR3 residues: CASSWGGQTTDTQYF. DNA for the CDR3: TGTGCCAGCAGCTGGGGGGGACAGACCACAGATACGCAGTATTTT.

Only a few counts were recorded for this clonotype. CDR3 sequence reads: CASSLAAGKNEQYF. The CDR3 DNA reads TGTGCCAGCAGCTTAGCTGCAGGGAAAAACGAGCAGTACTTC. The gene calls are TRBV11-2 and TRBJ2-7; the D gene is possibly TRBD1 (5 bases). The CDR3 consists of 14 residues. The germline V gene has CDR1 SGHAT and CDR2 FQNNGV. Trimming shortened V by 1 base and J by 5 bases, and 12 bases separated the two germline ends.

This clonotype was counted at least ten times. The CDR3 loop reads CASSLAGSSYNEQFF. Written as DNA, the CDR3 is TGTGCCAGCAGCCTAGCGGGGAGCTCCTACAATGAGCAGTTCTTC. The gene calls are TRBV11-2 and TRBJ2-1; 9 bases line up with TRBD2. The germline gives CDR1 SGHAT, CDR2 FQNNGV. CDR3 length: 15 amino acids. Trimming removed 5 bases from V and 0 bases from J; junction bases left unmatched: 2.

J is TRBJ1-1 and V is TRBV7-9; 7 bases align to TRBD1. There are 14 residues in the CDR3. Germline trimming cut 1 base from V and 4 bases from J; bases unmatched to any gene: 3. Per the germline V gene, CDR1 is SEHNR and CDR2 is FQNEAQ (reference sequence). CDR3 nucleotide sequence: TGTGCCAGCAGCTTAGAAGCAGGGGGCACTGAAGCTTTCTTT. Residues: CASSLEAGGTEAFF.